This T cell receptor (beta chain) was identified in a study of T cells in Graves' hyperthyroidism and ophthalmopathy. TCR beta CDR3 regions were amplified from RNA transcripts. When the TCR CDR3 underwent first-round RT-PCR, the HTBI primer set was used. Each CDR3 protein is one row after TCRdb ran MiXCR on the multiplex PCR reads. The table has roughly 380,000 distinct CDR3 sequences, more than 11% seen once; the top ten hold 9.5% to 12%. The CDR3 extends over 14 amino acids. Germline V gene sequence: CDR1 LNHDA, CDR2 SQIVND (reference sequence). V was clipped by 5 bases and J by 7 bases; unmatched bases: 7. This clonotype was seen more than once but under ten times.

Sequenced material: blood. The receptor was isolated from a woman between 55 and 75 years old with Graves' hyperthyroidism. The genes are TRBV19 and TRBJ2-2; 7 bases match TRBD2. CDR3 DNA sequence: TGTGCCAGTAGTCTAGCGGCTTCTGGCGGGGAGCTGTTTTTT. Its translation is CASSLAASGGELFF.